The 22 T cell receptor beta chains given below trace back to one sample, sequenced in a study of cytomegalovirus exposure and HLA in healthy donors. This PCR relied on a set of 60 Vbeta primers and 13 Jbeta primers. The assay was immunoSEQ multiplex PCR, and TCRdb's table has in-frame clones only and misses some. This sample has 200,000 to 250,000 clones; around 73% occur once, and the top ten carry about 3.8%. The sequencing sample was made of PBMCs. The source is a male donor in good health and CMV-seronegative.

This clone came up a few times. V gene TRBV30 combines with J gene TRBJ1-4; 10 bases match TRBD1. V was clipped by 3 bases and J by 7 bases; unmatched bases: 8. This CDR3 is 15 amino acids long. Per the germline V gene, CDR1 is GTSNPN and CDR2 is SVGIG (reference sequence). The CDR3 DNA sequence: TGTGCCTGGAGGACAACCGGGACAGGGGTTGAAAAACTGTTTTTT. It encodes CAWRTTGTGVEKLFF.

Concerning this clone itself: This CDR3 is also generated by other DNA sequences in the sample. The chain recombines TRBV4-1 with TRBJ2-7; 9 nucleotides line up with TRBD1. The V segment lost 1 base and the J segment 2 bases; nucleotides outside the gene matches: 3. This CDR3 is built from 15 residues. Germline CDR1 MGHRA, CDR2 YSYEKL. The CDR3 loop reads CASSQGQGGTYEQYF. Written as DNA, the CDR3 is TGCGCCAGCAGCCAAGGACAGGGGGGGACCTACGAGCAGTACTTC.

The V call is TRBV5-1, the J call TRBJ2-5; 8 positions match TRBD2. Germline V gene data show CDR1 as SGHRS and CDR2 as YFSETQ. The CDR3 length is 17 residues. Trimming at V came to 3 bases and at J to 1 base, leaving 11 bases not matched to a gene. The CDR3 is CASSSPGGGRSQETQYF. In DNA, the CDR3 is TGCGCCAGCAGCTCCCCCGGGGGGGGCAGGTCCCAAGAGACCCAGTACTTC.

CDR3 sequence (DNA): TGTGCCAGTAGTTTTACCGGGACGGGGGGCTACGAGCAGTACTTC. Amino acid sequence: CASSFTGTGGYEQYF. The chain employs TRBV19 and TRBJ2-7, with TRBD2 identical over 7 bases. The ends lost 5 bases at V and 3 bases at J; junction bases unmatched: 10. The CDR3 has 15 amino acids. Germline CDR1 and CDR2: LNHDA and SQIVND (reference sequence).

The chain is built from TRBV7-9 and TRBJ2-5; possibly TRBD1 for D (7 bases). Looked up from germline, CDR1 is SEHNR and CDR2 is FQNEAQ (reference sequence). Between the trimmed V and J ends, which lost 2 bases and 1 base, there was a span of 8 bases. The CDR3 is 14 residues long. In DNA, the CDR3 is TGTGCCAGCAGCTTACAGGGGGGCCAAGAGACCCAGTACTTC. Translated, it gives CASSLQGGQETQYF.

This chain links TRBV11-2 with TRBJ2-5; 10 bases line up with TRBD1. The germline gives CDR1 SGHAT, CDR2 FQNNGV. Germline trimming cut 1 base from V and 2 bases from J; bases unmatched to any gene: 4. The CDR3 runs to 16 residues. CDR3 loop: CASSLGGQGLQETQYF. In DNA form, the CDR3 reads TGTGCCAGCAGCTTAGGGGGACAGGGGCTTCAAGAGACCCAGTACTTC.

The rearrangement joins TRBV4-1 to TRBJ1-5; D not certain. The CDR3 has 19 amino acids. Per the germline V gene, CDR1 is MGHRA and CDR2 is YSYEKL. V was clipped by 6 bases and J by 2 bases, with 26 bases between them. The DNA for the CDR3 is TGCGCCAGCAGTCCTTTGGTCCTAATGGGCCACTCGCGCAATCAGCCCCAGCATTTT. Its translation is CASSPLVLMGHSRNQPQHF.

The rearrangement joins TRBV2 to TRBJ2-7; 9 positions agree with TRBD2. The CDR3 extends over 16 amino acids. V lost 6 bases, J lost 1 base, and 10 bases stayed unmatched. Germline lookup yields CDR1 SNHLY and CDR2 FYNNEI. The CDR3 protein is CASRQSAGGGSYEQYF. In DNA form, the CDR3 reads TGTGCCAGCAGACAGAGCGCGGGAGGGGGGTCCTACGAGCAGTACTTC.

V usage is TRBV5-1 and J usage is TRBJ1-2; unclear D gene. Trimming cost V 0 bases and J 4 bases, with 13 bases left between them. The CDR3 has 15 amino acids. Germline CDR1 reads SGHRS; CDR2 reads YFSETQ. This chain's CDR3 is CASSLAPQSGYGYTF. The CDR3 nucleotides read TGCGCCAGCAGCTTGGCCCCTCAAAGCGGCTATGGCTACACCTTC.

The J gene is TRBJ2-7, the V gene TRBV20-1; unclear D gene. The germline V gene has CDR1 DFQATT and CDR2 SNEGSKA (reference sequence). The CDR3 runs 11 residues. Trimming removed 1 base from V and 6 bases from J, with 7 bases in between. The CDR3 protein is CSARAGTEQYF. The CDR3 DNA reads TGCAGTGCTAGAGCGGGTACCGAGCAGTACTTC.

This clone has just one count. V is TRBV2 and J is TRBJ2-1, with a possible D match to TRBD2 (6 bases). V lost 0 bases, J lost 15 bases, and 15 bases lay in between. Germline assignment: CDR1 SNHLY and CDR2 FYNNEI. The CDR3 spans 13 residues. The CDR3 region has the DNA TGTGCCAGCAGTGAAGCGCGGGGCGGGACTCCGTTCTTC. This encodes CASSEARGGTPFF. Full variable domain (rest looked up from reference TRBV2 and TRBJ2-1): EPEVTQTPSHQVTQMGQEVILRCVPISNHLYFYWYRQILGQKVEFLVSFYNNEISEKSEIFDDQFSVERPDGSNFTLKIRSTKLEDSAMYFCASSEARGGTPFFGPGTRLTVL.

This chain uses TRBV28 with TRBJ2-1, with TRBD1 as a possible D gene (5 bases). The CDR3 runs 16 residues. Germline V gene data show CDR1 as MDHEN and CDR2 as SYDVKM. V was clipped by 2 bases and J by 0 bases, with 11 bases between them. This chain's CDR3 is CASSLVGASSYNEQFF. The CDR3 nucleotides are TGTGCCAGCAGTTTAGTAGGGGCCAGCTCCTACAATGAGCAGTTCTTC.

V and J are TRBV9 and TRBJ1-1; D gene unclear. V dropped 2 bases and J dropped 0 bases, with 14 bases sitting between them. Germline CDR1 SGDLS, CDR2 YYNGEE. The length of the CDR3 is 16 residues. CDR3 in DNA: TGTGCCAGCAGCGTTGGGCCCGGGAACCTGAACACTGAAGCTTTCTTT. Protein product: CASSVGPGNLNTEAFF.

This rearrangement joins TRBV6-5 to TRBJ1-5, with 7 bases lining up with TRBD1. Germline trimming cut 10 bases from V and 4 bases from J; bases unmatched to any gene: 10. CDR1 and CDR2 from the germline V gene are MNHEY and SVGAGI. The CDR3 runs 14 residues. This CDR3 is CATNPTGWNQPQHF. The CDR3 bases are TGTGCCACCAACCCGACAGGGTGGAATCAGCCCCAGCATTTT.

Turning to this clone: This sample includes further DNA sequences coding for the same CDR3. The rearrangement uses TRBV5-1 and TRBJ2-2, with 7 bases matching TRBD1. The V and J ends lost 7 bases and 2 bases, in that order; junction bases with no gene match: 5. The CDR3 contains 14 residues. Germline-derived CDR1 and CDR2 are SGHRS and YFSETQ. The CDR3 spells CASSGTANTGELFF. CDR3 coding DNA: TGCGCCAGCTCCGGGACAGCAAACACCGGGGAGCTGTTTTTT.

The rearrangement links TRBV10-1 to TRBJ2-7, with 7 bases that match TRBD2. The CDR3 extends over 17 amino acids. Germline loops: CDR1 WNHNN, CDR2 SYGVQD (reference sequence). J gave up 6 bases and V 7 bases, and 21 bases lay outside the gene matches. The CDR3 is CASIDPNRLRERSEQYF. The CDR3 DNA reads TGCGCCAGCATAGATCCGAACCGACTGCGGGAGAGGAGCGAGCAGTACTTC.

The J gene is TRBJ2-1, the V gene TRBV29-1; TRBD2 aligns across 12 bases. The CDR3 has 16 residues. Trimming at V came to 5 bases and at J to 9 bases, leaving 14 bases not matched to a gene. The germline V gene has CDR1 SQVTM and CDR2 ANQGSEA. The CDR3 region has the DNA TGCAGCGTTCGGGACAGGGCTAGCGGGAGGGTGGGTGAGCAGTTCTTC. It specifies CSVRDRASGRVGEQFF.

The CDR3 protein is CASSLMAGNTGELFF. The DNA for the CDR3 is TGTGCCAGCAGCCTAATGGCGGGAAACACCGGGGAGCTGTTTTTT. The chain is built from TRBV7-9 and TRBJ2-2, with D possibly being TRBD2 (6 bases). The CDR3 extends over 15 amino acids. The germline CDR1 and CDR2 sequences are SEHNR and FQNEAQ (reference sequence). With 5 bases removed from V and 2 bases from J, the gap between germline ends came to 12 bases.

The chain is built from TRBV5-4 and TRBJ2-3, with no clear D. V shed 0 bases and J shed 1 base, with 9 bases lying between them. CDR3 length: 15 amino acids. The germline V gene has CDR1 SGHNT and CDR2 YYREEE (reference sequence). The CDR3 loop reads CASSLGAQGTDTQYF. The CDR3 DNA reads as TGTGCCAGCAGCTTGGGTGCCCAGGGCACAGATACGCAGTATTTT.

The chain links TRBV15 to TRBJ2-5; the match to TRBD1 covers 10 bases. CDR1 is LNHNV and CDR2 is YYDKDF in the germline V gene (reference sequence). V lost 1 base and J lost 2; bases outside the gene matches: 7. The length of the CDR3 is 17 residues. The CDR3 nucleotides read TGTGCCACCAGCAGAGGGCGGGACAGGGGACCGCAAGAGACCCAGTACTTC. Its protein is CATSRGRDRGPQETQYF.

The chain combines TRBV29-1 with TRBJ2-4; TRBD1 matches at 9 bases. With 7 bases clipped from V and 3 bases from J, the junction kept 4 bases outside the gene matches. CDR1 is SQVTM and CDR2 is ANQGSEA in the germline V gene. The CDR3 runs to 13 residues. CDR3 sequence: CSALDRGKNIQYF. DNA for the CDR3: TGCAGCGCGCTGGACAGGGGCAAAAACATTCAGTACTTC. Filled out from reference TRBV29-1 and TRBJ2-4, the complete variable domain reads SAVISQKPSRDICQRGTSLTIQCQVDSQVTMMFWYRQQPGQSLTLIATANQGSEATYESGFVIDKFPISRPNLTFSTLTVSNMSPEDSSIYLCSALDRGKNIQYFGAGTRLSVL.

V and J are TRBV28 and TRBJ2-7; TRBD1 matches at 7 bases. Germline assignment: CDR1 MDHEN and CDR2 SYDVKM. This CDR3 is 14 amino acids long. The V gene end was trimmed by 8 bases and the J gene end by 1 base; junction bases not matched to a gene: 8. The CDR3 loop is CASGRTGDSYEQYF. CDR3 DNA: TGTGCCAGCGGACGGACAGGCGATTCCTACGAGCAGTACTTC. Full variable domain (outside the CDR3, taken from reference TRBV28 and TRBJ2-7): DVKVTQSSRYLVKRTGEKVFLECVQDMDHENMFWYRQDPGLGLRLIYFSYDVKMKEKGDIPEGYSVSREKKERFSLILESASTNQTSMYLCASGRTGDSYEQYFGPGTRLTVT.